This T cell receptor beta chain was sequenced for a study of blood T cell repertoires in COVID-19. About the research overall: COVID-19 samples from acute and convalescent phases originated in the United States, Italy and Spain. Sample material is recorded as cDNA or gDNA derived from T cells, B-cell-depleted T cells, or PBMCs.

Seattle cases were enrolled at active infection and followed longitudinally. This CDR3 comprises 13 residues. Trimming shortened V by 3 bases and J by 4 bases, and 9 bases separated the two germline ends. This clone was found once. Authors' methods: Using reference gene primer amplification, nucleated cell counts were estimated. Sequenced by immunoSEQ multiplex PCR; TCRdb stores in-frame clones only, minus some. That table gives V, J and clone size, and the DNA gave D and trimming. The sample includes under 250,000 clones, over 75% of them seen just once. Specimen: peripheral blood. This TCR was recovered from a man over 45 with COVID-19, enrolled during active disease. The chain carries TRBV12-3 or TRBV12-4 and TRBJ1-2, with D possibly being TRBD1 (5 bases). The chain's CDR3 is CASSFRGSYGYTF. The CDR3 DNA reads as TGTGCCAGCAGTTTCCGGGGGAGCTATGGCTACACCTTC.